Listed below are T cell receptor beta chains from one sample, sequenced in a study of Ad26.COV2.S vaccination and SARS-CoV-2 variants. The method was immunoSEQ multiplex PCR; TCRdb's version includes in-frame clones alone and lacks a portion of them. Among about 350,000 clones listed, 75% to 90% were seen once. The sample was peripheral blood, taken in a trial of Ad26.COV2.S vaccine versus placebo. The receptors were sampled from a person aged 18-65 years who received the Ad26.COV2.S COVID-19 vaccine or a placebo. The CDR3 runs from the conserved cysteine through the conserved F or W.

TRBV10-1 14 CASSDTGRTDTQYF
TRBV19 16 CASSRLAGNIRNEQFF
TRBV2 13 CASRLGGVEKLFF
TRBV4-3 15 CASSPGQGTGYGYTF
TRBV6-2/TRBV6-3 15 CASSNNVLVPREQYF
TRBV7-3 15 CASSTTSGAYNEQFF
TRBV12-3/TRBV12-4 13 CASSFRTGYGYTF
TRBV19 13 CASGTALSTEAFF
TRBV19 14 CASLKRGPGEKLFF
TRBV9 13 CASSRGDTYGYTF
TRBV4-3 17 CASSQGLSSGVYNEQFF
TRBV28 14 CAIKEKGGTDTQYF
TRBV4-1 15 CASSQEGGISSPLHF
TRBV7-9 13 CASSGELVYGYTF
TRBV9 16 CASSAQRPGANSPLHF
TRBV24-1 18 CATSDFGRTGSLQETQYF
TRBV4-3 16 CASSQDRIGPGNTIYF
TRBV28 13 CASSLGGGYEQYF
TRBV6-2/TRBV6-3 16 CASSYFSNPGAYEQYF
TRBV5-1 13 CASSGGQGDTQYF
TRBV27 14 CASSLEGAGSPLHF
TRBV2 14 CASTDREYQETQYF
TRBV6-5 14 CASSLIGSHNEQFF
TRBV6-2/TRBV6-3 16 CASSPGKREPFEKQFF